The 21 T cell receptor beta chains in this list originate from one sample, sequenced in a study of blood T cell repertoires in COVID-19. The method was immunoSEQ multiplex PCR; TCRdb's version includes in-frame clones alone and lacks a portion of them. The sample yields about 410,000 clones, approximately 90% seen once. Sequencing was carried out using peripheral blood. The receptors stem from a woman aged 25-40 years with active or convalescent COVID-19.

This clone has a single count. The V call is TRBV5-1, the J call TRBJ1-2; 8 nucleotides agree with TRBD1. CDR1 SGHRS and CDR2 YFSETQ come from the germline V gene. Germline trimming cut 2 bases from V and 6 bases from J; bases unmatched to any gene: 3. The length of the CDR3 is 13 residues. The CDR3 DNA sequence: TGCGCCAGCAGCTTAGCAGGGGGCGATGGCTACACCTTC. Protein product: CASSLAGGDGYTF.

The chain couples TRBV30 to TRBJ1-4, with D perhaps matching TRBD1 (6 bases). The CDR3 has 14 residues. Looked up from germline, CDR1 is GTSNPN and CDR2 is SVGIG (reference sequence). V lost 1 base and J lost 8, with 14 bases in between. The CDR3 is CAWSATGYWEKLFF. CDR3 in DNA: TGTGCCTGGAGTGCCACAGGGTATTGGGAAAAACTGTTTTTT.

The chain is built from TRBV19 and TRBJ1-2; possibly TRBD1 for D (6 bases). Germline CDR1 LNHDA, CDR2 SQIVND (reference sequence). The CDR3 is made up of 13 amino acids. With 5 bases removed from V and 2 bases from J, the gap between germline ends came to 9 bases. CDR3 sequence (DNA): TGTGCCAGTAGTGGTCAGGGGAACTATGGCTACACCTTC. It encodes CASSGQGNYGYTF.

The V and J genes are TRBV19 and TRBJ1-2; a weak D match, TRBD1 (5 bases). The CDR3 extends over 15 amino acids. The germline CDR1 and CDR2 sequences are LNHDA and SQIVND (reference sequence). Trimming removed 7 bases at V and 4 bases at J, with 19 bases between. The CDR3 protein is CASTIKGSGGYGYTF. The CDR3, as DNA: TGTGCCAGTACCATAAAAGGATCGGGGGGCTATGGCTACACCTTC. Full variable domain (rest looked up from reference TRBV19 and TRBJ1-2): DGGITQSPKYLFRKEGQNVTLSCEQNLNHDAMYWYRQDPGQGLRLIYYSQIVNDFQKGDIAEGYSVSREKKESFPLTVTSAQKNPTAFYLCASTIKGSGGYGYTFGSGTRLTVV.

This chain uses TRBV18 with TRBJ2-1; 7 positions match TRBD2. Germline assignment: CDR1 KGHSH and CDR2 LQKENI. V dropped 5 bases and J dropped 2; count of bases not matched to a gene: 6. This CDR3 contains 15 residues. In DNA form, the CDR3 reads TGTGCCAGCTCAGTTGGGCGGGGGACCTACAATGAGCAGTTCTTC. It translates to CASSVGRGTYNEQFF. Combining the CDR3 with reference TRBV18 and TRBJ2-1 gives the whole variable domain NAGVMQNPRHLVRRRGQEARLRCSPMKGHSHVYWYRQLPEEGLKFMVYLQKENIIDESGMPKERFSAEFPKEGPSILRIQQVVRGDSAAYFCASSVGRGTYNEQFFGPGTRLTVL.

The chain uses TRBV7-9 and TRBJ1-1; no definite D call. V was clipped by 5 bases and J by 1 base, with 17 bases between them. The CDR3 is 16 amino acids. Looked up from germline, CDR1 is SEHNR and CDR2 is FQNEAQ (reference sequence). This CDR3 is CASSPPPPAPNTEAFF. The CDR3 bases are TGTGCCAGCAGCCCCCCACCCCCCGCGCCGAACACTGAAGCTTTCTTT.

In DNA form, the CDR3 reads TGCGCCAGCAAGGGGCAAGGGCAACTGAACACTGAAGCTTTCTTT. Translated, it gives CASKGQGQLNTEAFF. This chain uses TRBV5-1 with TRBJ1-1, with TRBD1 as a possible D gene (5 bases). V lost 6 bases, J lost 0 bases, and 15 bases lay in between. Germline values: CDR1 SGHRS, CDR2 YFSETQ. This CDR3 has 15 residues.

The chain carries TRBV6-5 and TRBJ1-3, with D unclear. This CDR3 region has 11 residues. Germline CDR1 is MNHEY and CDR2 is SVGAGI. Deletions cut 6 bases from V and 10 bases from J, with 10 bases between. The DNA for the CDR3 is TGTGCCAGCAGGGAGTGGGTAACCATATATTTT. Its protein product is CASREWVTIYF.

The J gene is TRBJ1-2, the V gene TRBV18; D ambiguous. Per germline, CDR1 KGHSH and CDR2 LQKENI. This CDR3 comprises 15 residues. V was trimmed by 3 bases and J by 5 bases, leaving 16 bases between them. CDR3 in amino acids: CASSPERVRSYGYTF. The DNA of the CDR3 is TGTGCCAGCTCACCGGAGAGGGTTCGATCTTATGGCTACACCTTC.

The V and J genes are TRBV30 and TRBJ1-2; weak D call: TRBD1 (6 bases). V was trimmed by 3 bases and J by 7 bases, leaving 12 bases between them. The germline CDR1 and CDR2 sequences are GTSNPN and SVGIG (reference sequence). The CDR3 contains 12 residues. CDR3 nucleotides: TGTGCCTGGAGGCCACAGGGCGGTGGCTACACCTTC. Translation gives CAWRPQGGGYTF.

The chain uses TRBV2 and TRBJ2-2; 10 nucleotides agree with TRBD2. Trimming took 3 bases from V and 2 from J; bases not matched to a gene: 21. The CDR3 extends over 22 amino acids. In germline, CDR1 is SNHLY, CDR2 FYNNEI. CDR3 sequence (DNA): TGTGCCAGCAGTGAGATAGAAGGGACTAGCGTGGCAAGCCTAGAAAACACCGGGGAGCTGTTTTTT. It yields the protein CASSEIEGTSVASLENTGELFF.

The chain couples TRBV5-1 to TRBJ1-1; no clear D. Between the trimmed V and J ends, which lost 0 bases and 2 bases, there was a span of 14 bases. Per the germline V gene, CDR1 is SGHRS and CDR2 is YFSETQ. The CDR3 length is 16 residues. CDR3 bases: TGCGCCAGCAGCTTGGACTTGTCGGGATTCAACACTGAAGCTTTCTTT. The encoded protein is CASSLDLSGFNTEAFF.

The V gene is TRBV20-1, the J gene TRBJ2-7, with 9 nucleotides matching TRBD1. Germline CDR1 reads DFQATT; CDR2 reads SNEGSKA (reference sequence). Trimming removed 3 bases from V and 2 bases from J; junction bases left unmatched: 5. The CDR3 sequence is 14 residues long. The CDR3 reads CSASPGQGPYEQYF. Written as DNA, the CDR3 is TGCAGTGCTAGTCCGGGACAGGGACCCTACGAGCAGTACTTC.

The CDR3 protein is CASSVGQGAQPQHF. The CDR3 DNA reads as TGTGCCAGCAGCGTGGGCCAGGGGGCTCAGCCCCAGCATTTT. This chain connects TRBV9 to TRBJ1-5, with TRBD1 identical over 8 bases. J gave up 6 bases and V 2 bases, and 4 bases lay outside the gene matches. There are 14 residues in the CDR3. Germline V gene lookup returns CDR1 SGDLS and CDR2 YYNGEE.

CDR3: CASSSTGTEGGTGELFF. The CDR3 coding sequence is TGTGCCAGCAGCTCCACCGGGACAGAAGGAGGAACCGGGGAGCTGTTTTTT. The rearrangement joins TRBV13 to TRBJ2-2; 7 nucleotides align to TRBD1. Per the germline V gene, CDR1 is PRHDT and CDR2 is FYEKMQ (reference sequence). The V gene end was trimmed by 4 bases and the J gene end by 5 bases; junction bases not matched to a gene: 13. The CDR3 has 17 amino acids. The variable domain in full, with the rest retrieved from reference TRBV13 and TRBJ2-2, is AAGVIQSPRHLIKEKRETATLKCYPIPRHDTVYWYQQGPGQDPQFLISFYEKMQSDKGSIPDRFSAQQFSDYHSELNMSSLELGDSALYFCASSSTGTEGGTGELFFGEGSRLTVL.

The chain combines TRBV11-2 with TRBJ2-1; D remains unclear. The V end lost 5 bases, the J end lost 6 bases, and 8 bases lay between the germline ends. CDR1 and CDR2 from the germline V gene are SGHAT and FQNNGV. The CDR3 extends over 12 amino acids. CDR3 sequence: CASSQSSNEQFF. DNA of the CDR3: TGTGCCAGCAGCCAGTCTAGCAATGAGCAGTTCTTC.

The chain carries TRBV19 and TRBJ2-7; TRBD1 aligns across 8 bases. The CDR3 runs 13 residues. Losses at the gene ends were 6 bases for V and 7 bases for J; bases not matched to a gene: 8. Germline assignment: CDR1 LNHDA and CDR2 SQIVND (reference sequence). The CDR3 sequence: CASSAGTGVEQYF. In DNA, the CDR3 is TGTGCCAGTAGCGCCGGGACAGGAGTAGAGCAGTACTTC.

This chain uses TRBV25-1 with TRBJ2-3; D not resolved. The CDR3 totals 14 residues. With 8 bases removed from V and 2 bases from J, the gap between germline ends came to 14 bases. CDR1 MGHDK and CDR2 SYGVNS come from the germline V gene. The CDR3 DNA follows: TGTGCCAGCTCTAGTCCCCTTAACACAGATACGCAGTATTTT. This codes for CASSSPLNTDTQYF. The full variable domain, with the rest looked up from reference TRBV25-1 and TRBJ2-3, is EADIYQTPRYLVIGTGKKITLECSQTMGHDKMYWYQQDPGMELHLIHYSYGVNSTEKGDLSSESTVSRIRTEHFPLTLESARPSHTSQYLCASSSPLNTDTQYFGPGTRLTVL.

The V call is TRBV6-5, the J call TRBJ1-2; 7 nucleotides align to TRBD1. Germline V lookup: CDR1 MNHEY, CDR2 SVGAGI. The J segment lost 7 bases and the V segment lost 0 bases, leaving 8 bases of the junction unmatched. CDR3 length: 15 residues. The CDR3 region is CASSYSLEGAGGYTF. The CDR3 DNA reads TGTGCCAGCAGTTACTCTTTGGAGGGGGCAGGTGGCTACACCTTC.

The chain couples TRBV5-5 to TRBJ2-3; D is ambiguous. The germline V gene has CDR1 SGHKS and CDR2 YYEKEE (reference sequence). This CDR3 has 15 residues. V lost 0 bases and J lost 0, with 8 bases in between. The CDR3 protein is CASSLDYPSTDTQYF. The CDR3, as DNA: TGTGCCAGCAGCTTGGACTACCCTAGCACAGATACGCAGTATTTT.

This chain connects TRBV5-1 to TRBJ2-2, with a weak D call TRBD1 (6 bases). Germline V CDR1 and CDR2: SGHRS, YFSETQ. This CDR3 comprises 15 residues. The germline V and J ends were trimmed by 2 bases and 6 bases, with 14 bases remaining between them. CDR3 sequence: CASSLPRDTAGELFF. The CDR3 DNA reads as TGCGCCAGCAGCTTACCACGGGACACTGCCGGGGAGCTGTTTTTT.